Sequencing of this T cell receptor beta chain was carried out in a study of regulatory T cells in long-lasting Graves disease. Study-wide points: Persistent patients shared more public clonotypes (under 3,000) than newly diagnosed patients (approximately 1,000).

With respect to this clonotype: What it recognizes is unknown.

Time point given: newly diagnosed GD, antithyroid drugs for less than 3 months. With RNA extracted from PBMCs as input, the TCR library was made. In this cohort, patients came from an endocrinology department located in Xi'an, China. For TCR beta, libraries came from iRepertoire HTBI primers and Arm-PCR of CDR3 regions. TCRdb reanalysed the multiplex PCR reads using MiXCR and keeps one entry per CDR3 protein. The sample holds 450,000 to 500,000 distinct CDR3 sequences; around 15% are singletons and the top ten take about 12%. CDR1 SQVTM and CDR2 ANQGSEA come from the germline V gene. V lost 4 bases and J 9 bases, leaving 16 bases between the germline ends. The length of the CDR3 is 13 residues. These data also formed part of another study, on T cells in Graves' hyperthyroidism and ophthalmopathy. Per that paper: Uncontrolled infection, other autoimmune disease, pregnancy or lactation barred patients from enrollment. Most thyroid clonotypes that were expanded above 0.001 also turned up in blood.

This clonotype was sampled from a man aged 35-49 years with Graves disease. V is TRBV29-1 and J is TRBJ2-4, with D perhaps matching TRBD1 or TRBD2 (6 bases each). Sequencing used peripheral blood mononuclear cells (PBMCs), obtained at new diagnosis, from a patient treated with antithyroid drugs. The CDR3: CSVAVGGLGIQYF. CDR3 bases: TGCAGCGTTGCTGTAGGGGGGTTGGGCATTCAGTACTTC.